This T cell receptor (beta chain) was identified in a study of blood T cell repertoires in COVID-19. Germline CDR1 reads MNHEY; CDR2 reads SMNVEV (reference sequence). Germline trimming cut 5 bases from V and 3 bases from J; bases unmatched to any gene: 4. There are 15 residues in the CDR3. The data were produced by immunoSEQ multiplex PCR, yet TCRdb's version contains in-frame clones alone and is incomplete. The table includes roughly 240,000 clones, about four fifths detected once. Self-reported history from a screening survey and questionnaire set each donor's cohort. The gene calls are TRBV27 and TRBJ1-5; 10 bases fit TRBD1. The sample taken for sequencing was PBMCs or T cells enriched from blood (not recorded which). The clonotype was recovered from a woman between 35 and 50 years old who had been exposed to COVID-19. The chain's CDR3 is CASSPGTGANQPQHF. The CDR3 region has the DNA TGTGCCAGCAGTCCCGGGACAGGGGCCAATCAGCCCCAGCATTTT.